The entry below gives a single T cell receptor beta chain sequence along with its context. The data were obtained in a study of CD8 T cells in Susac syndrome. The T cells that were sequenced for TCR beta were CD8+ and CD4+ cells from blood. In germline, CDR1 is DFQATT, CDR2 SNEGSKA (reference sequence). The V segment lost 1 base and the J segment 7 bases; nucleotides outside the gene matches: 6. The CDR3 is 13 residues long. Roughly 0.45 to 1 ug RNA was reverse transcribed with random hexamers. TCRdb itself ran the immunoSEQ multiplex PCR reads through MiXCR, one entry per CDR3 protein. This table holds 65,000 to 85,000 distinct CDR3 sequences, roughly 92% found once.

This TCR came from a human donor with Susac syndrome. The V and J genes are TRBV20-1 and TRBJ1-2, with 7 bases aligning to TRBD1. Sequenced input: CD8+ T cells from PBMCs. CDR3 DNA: TGCAGTGCTAGAGTGGATAGGGGGCTTGGCTACACCTTC. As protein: CSARVDRGLGYTF.